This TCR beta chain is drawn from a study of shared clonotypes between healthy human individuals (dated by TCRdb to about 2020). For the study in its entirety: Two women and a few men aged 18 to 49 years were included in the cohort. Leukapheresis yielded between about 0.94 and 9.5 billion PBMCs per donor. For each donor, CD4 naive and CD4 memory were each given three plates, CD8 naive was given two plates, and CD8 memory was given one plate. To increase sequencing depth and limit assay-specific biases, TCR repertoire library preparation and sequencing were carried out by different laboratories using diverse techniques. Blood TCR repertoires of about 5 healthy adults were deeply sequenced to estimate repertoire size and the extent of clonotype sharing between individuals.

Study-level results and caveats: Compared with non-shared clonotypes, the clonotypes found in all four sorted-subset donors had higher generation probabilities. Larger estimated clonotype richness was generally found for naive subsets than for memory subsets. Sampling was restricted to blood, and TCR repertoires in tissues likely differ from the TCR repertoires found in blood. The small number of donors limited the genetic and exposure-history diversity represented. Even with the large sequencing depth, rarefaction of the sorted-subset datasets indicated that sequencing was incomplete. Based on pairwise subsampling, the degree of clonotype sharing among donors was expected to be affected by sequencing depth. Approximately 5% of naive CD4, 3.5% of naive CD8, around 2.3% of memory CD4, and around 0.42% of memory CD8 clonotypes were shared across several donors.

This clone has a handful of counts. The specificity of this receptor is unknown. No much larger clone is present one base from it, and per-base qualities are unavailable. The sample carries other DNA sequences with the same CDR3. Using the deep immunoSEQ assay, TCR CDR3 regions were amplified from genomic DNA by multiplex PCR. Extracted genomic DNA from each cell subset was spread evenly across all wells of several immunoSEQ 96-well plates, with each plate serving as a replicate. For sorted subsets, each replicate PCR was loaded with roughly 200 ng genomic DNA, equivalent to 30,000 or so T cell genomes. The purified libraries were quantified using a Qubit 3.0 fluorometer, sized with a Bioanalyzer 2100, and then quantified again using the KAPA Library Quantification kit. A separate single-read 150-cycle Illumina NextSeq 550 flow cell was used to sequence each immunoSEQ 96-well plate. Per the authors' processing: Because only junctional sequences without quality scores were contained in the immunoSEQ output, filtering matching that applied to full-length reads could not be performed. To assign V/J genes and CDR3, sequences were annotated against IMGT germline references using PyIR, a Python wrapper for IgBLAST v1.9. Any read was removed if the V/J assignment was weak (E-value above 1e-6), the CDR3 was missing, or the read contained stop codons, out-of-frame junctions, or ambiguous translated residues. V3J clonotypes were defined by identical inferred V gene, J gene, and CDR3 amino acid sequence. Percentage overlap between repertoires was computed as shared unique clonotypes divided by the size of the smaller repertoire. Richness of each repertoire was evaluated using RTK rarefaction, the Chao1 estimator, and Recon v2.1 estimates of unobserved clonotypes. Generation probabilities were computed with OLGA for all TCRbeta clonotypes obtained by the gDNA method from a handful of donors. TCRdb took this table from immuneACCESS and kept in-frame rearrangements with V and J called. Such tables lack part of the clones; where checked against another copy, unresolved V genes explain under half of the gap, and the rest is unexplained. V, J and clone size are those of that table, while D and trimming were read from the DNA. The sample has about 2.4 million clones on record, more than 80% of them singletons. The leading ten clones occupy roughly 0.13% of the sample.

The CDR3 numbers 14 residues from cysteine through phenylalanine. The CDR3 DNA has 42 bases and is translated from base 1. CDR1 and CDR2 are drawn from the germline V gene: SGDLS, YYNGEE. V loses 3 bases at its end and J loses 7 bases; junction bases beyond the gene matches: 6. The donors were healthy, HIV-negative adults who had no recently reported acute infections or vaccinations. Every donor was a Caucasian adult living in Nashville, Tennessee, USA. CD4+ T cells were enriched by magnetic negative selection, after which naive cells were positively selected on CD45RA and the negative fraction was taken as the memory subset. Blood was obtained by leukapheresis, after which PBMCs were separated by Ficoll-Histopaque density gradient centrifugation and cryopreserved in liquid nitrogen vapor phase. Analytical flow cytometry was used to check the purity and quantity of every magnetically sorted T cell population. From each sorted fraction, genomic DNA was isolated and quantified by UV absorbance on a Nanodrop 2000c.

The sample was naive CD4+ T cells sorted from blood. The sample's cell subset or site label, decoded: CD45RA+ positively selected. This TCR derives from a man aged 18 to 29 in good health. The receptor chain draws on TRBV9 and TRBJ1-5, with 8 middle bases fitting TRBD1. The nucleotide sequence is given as TGTGCCAGCAGCGCCGGACAGGGAGGCCAGCCCCAGCATTTT. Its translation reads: CASSAGQGGQPQHF.